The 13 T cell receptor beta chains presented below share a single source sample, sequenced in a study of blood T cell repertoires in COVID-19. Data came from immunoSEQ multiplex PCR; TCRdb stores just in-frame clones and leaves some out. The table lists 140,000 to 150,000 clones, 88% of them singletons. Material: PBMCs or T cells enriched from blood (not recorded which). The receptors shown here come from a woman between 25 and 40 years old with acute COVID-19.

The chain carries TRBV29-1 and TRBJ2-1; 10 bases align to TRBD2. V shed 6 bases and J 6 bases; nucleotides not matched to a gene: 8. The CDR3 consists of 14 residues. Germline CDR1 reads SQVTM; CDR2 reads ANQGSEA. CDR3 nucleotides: TGCAGCGTCCGGGCCGGACTAGCGGTCAATGAGCAGTTCTTC. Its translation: CSVRAGLAVNEQFF.

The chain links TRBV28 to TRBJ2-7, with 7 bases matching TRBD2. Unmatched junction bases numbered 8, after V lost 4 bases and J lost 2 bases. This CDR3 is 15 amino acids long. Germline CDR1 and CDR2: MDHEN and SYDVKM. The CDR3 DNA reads TGTGCCAGCAGTTCCCCCGGGAGGTTGACCTACGAGCAGTACTTC. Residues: CASSSPGRLTYEQYF.

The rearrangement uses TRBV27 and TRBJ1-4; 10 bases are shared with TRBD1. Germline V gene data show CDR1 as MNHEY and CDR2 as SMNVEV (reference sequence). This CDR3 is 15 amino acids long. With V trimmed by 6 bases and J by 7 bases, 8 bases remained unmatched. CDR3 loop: CASRSWGQGIEKLFF. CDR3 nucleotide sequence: TGTGCCAGCAGGTCTTGGGGACAGGGGATTGAAAAACTGTTTTTT.

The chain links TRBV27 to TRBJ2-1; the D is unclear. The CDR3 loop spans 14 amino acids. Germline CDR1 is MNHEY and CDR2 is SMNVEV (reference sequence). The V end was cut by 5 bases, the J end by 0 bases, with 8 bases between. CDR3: CASSDRGSYNEQFF. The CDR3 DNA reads TGTGCCAGCAGTGACCGCGGCTCCTACAATGAGCAGTTCTTC.

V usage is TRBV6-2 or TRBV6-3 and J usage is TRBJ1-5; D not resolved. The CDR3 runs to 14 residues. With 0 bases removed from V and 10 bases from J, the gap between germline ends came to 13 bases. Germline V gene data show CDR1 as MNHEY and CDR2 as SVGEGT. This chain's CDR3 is CASSYSSYIPPQHF. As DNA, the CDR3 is TGTGCCAGCAGTTACTCCAGTTACATTCCTCCCCAGCATTTT.

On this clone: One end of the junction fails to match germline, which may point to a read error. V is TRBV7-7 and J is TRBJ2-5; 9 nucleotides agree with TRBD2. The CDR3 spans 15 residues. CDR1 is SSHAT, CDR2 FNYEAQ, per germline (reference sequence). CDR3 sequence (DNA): TGTGCTAGCAGCTTAGGCGGGAGGGCCGAAGAGACCCAGTACTTC. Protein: CASSLGGRAEETQYF.

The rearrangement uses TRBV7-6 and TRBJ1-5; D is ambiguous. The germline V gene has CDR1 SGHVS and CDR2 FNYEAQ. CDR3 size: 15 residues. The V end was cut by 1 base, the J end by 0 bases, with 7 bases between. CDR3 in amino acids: CASSLDSNSNQPQHF. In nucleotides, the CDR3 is TGTGCCAGCAGCTTAGACAGCAATAGCAATCAGCCCCAGCATTTT.

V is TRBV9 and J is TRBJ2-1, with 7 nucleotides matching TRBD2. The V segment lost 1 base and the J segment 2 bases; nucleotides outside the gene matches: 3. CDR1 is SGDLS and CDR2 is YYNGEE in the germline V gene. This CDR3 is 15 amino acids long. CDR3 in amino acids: CASSVREGPYNEQFF. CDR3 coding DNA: TGTGCCAGCAGCGTAAGGGAGGGACCCTACAATGAGCAGTTCTTC.

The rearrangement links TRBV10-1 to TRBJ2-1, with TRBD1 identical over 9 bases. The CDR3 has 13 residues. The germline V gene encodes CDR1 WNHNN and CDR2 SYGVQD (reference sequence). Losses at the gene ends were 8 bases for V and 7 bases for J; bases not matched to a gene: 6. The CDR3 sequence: CASSDRGWNEQFF. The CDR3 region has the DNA TGCGCCAGCTCTGACAGGGGGTGGAATGAGCAGTTCTTC.

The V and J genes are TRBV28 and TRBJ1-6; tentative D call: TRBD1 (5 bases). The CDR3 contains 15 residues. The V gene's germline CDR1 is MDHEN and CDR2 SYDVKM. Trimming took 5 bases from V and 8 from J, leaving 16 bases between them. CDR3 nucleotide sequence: TGTGCCAGCAGTCGAACGTGGCTCAGGGATTCACCCCTCCACTTT. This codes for CASSRTWLRDSPLHF.

CDR3 amino acids: CASSRLQGRFDSGELFF. In nucleotides, the CDR3 is TGCGCCAGCAGCCGGCTACAGGGGCGGTTTGATTCCGGGGAGCTGTTTTTT. The chain has TRBV4-1 and TRBJ2-2; 7 nucleotides agree with TRBD1. V lost 4 bases, J lost 6 bases, and 14 bases stayed unmatched. The CDR3 totals 17 residues. The germline V gene has CDR1 MGHRA and CDR2 YSYEKL.

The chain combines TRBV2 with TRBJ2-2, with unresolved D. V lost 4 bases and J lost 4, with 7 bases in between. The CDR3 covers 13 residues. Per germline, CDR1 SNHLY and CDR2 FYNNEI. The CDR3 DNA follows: TGTGCCAGCAGTGGATACGGCACCGGGGAGCTGTTTTTT. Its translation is CASSGYGTGELFF.

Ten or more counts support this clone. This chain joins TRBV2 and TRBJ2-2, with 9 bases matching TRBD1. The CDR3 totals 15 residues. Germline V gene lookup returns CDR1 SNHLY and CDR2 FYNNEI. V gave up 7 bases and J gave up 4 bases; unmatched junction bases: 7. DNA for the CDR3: TGTGCCAGCAATGTACAGGGGGCGGCCACCGGGGAGCTGTTTTTT. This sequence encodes CASNVQGAATGELFF.